These 18 T cell receptor beta chains originate from one sample sequenced in a study of brain metastases from non-small cell lung cancer. The table came from immunoSEQ multiplex PCR; TCRdb's copy has only in-frame clones and leaves some out. Seen here are approximately 1,600 clones, more than 85% observed once, and the top ten hold less than 2.5%. The specimen sequenced was tissue from a brain metastasis. These receptors originate from a donor at least 40 years old with non-small cell lung cancer.

V usage is TRBV7-2 and J usage is TRBJ1-1; D not certain. CDR3 length: 13 residues. CDR1 is SGHTA, CDR2 FQGNSA, per germline. Trimming shortened V by 3 bases and J by 1 base, and 6 bases separated the two germline ends. The CDR3 protein is CASSFSQNTEAFF. The CDR3 DNA follows: TGTGCCAGCAGCTTTTCACAGAACACTGAAGCTTTCTTT. The full variable domain, with the rest looked up from reference TRBV7-2 and TRBJ1-1, is GAGVSQSPSNKVTEKGKDVELRCDPISGHTALYWYRQSLGQGLEFLIYFQGNSAPDKSGLPSDRFSAERTGGSVSTLTIQRTQQEDSAVYLCASSFSQNTEAFFGQGTRLTVV.

The chain employs TRBV6-2 or TRBV6-3 and TRBJ1-4; D gene unclear. Trimming pared 3 bases from V and 5 bases from J, leaving 13 bases between. The CDR3 has 15 amino acids. CDR1 and CDR2 (germline): MNHEY, SVGEGT. This CDR3 reads CASSYSFAANEKLFF. In DNA form, the CDR3 reads TGTGCCAGCAGTTATTCTTTTGCTGCCAATGAAAAACTGTTTTTT.

This sequence joins TRBV30 and TRBJ1-2; D is ambiguous. CDR3 length equals 14 residues. Germline CDR1 reads GTSNPN; CDR2 reads SVGIG (reference sequence). V lost 4 bases to trimming and J lost 2 bases, with 14 bases between them. CDR3 DNA: TGTGCCTGGATGGACCCTCCGGAGAACTATGGCTACACCTTC. Amino acids: CAWMDPPENYGYTF. The full variable domain, with the rest looked up from reference TRBV30 and TRBJ1-2, is SQTIHQWPATLVQPVGSPLSLECTVEGTSNPNLYWYRQAAGRGLQLLFYSVGIGQISSEVPQNLSASRPQDRQFILSSKKLLLSDSGFYLCAWMDPPENYGYTFGSGTRLTVV.

The rearrangement uses TRBV20-1 and TRBJ2-7; 7 bases match TRBD1. Germline loops: CDR1 DFQATT, CDR2 SNEGSKA (reference sequence). This CDR3 is built from 15 residues. Unmatched junction bases numbered 15, after V lost 3 bases and J lost 7 bases. This CDR3 reads CSASPYGTAPREQYF. CDR3 DNA sequence: TGCAGTGCTAGTCCCTATGGGACAGCCCCTCGAGAGCAGTACTTC.

The J gene is TRBJ1-1, the V gene TRBV7-9, with D perhaps matching TRBD1 (6 bases). CDR3 length: 13 residues. Germline V gene sequence: CDR1 SEHNR, CDR2 FQNEAQ (reference sequence). V lost 5 bases and J lost 4, with 11 bases in between. The CDR3 bases are TGTGCCAGCAGCACCCAGGGGAGCACTGAAGCTTTCTTT. This sequence encodes CASSTQGSTEAFF.

This chain joins TRBV11-2 and TRBJ2-3, with D maybe TRBD2 (5 bases). The CDR3 contains 19 residues. CDR1 is SGHAT and CDR2 is FQNNGV in the germline V gene. Trimming removed 7 bases at V and 0 bases at J, with 26 bases between. The DNA for the CDR3 is TGTGCCAGCAACCCTTACCGGGAAACCTGGAGTTCTAGCACAGATACGCAGTATTTT. It yields the protein CASNPYRETWSSSTDTQYF. Looking up the rest from reference TRBV11-2 and TRBJ2-3 gives the full variable domain: EAGVAQSPRYKIIEKRQSVAFWCNPISGHATLYWYQQILGQGPKLLIQFQNNGVVDDSQLPKDRFSAERLKGVDSTLKIQPAKLEDSAVYLCASNPYRETWSSSTDTQYFGPGTRLTVL.

The chain recombines TRBV7-6 with TRBJ2-5; TRBD2 matches at 9 bases. The CDR3 has 16 amino acids. The V and J ends lost 2 bases and 5 bases, in that order; junction bases with no gene match: 9. Looked up from germline, CDR1 is SGHVS and CDR2 is FNYEAQ. The CDR3 loop reads CASSLMAGGGPETQYF. Here the CDR3 DNA reads TGTGCCAGCAGCTTAATGGCGGGGGGGGGCCCGGAGACCCAGTACTTC. Drawing the rest from reference TRBV7-6 and TRBJ2-5, the complete variable domain is GAGVSQSPRYKVTKRGQDVALRCDPISGHVSLYWYRQALGQGPEFLTYFNYEAQQDKSGLPNDRFSAERPEGSISTLTIQRTEQRDSAMYRCASSLMAGGGPETQYFGPGTRLLVL.

This chain connects TRBV27 to TRBJ2-1; TRBD1 agrees at 9 bases. CDR3 length: 15 residues. The junction had 0 bases not matched to a gene; V was cut back by 3 bases and J by 0 bases. CDR1 is MNHEY and CDR2 is SMNVEV in the germline V gene (reference sequence). CDR3 amino acids: CASSLTGGSYNEQFF. In DNA, the CDR3 is TGTGCCAGCAGTTTGACAGGGGGCTCCTACAATGAGCAGTTCTTC.

The chain recombines TRBV5-4 with TRBJ2-5, with 7 nucleotides matching TRBD1. The CDR3 extends over 13 amino acids. Germline V gene data show CDR1 as SGHNT and CDR2 as YYREEE (reference sequence). The junction had 2 bases not matched to a gene; V was cut back by 4 bases and J by 2 bases. The chain's CDR3 is CASSGGQQETQYF. The CDR3 DNA reads as TGTGCCAGCAGCGGGGGACAGCAAGAGACCCAGTACTTC.

CDR3 protein: CASKLSGGGYEQYF. CDR3 nucleotides: TGTGCCAGCAAACTTAGCGGGGGGGGATACGAGCAGTACTTC. The genes are TRBV27 and TRBJ2-7, with TRBD2 identical over 11 bases. CDR1 is MNHEY and CDR2 is SMNVEV in the germline V gene (reference sequence). After removal of 7 bases from V and 4 bases from J, the junction contained 6 bases not matched to a gene. The CDR3 has 14 amino acids.

The V gene is TRBV12-3 or TRBV12-4, the J gene TRBJ1-3; D is perhaps TRBD1 (6 bases). The V end was cut by 3 bases, the J end by 14 bases, with 17 bases between. The length of the CDR3 is 13 residues. The CDR3 reads CASSFAIQGRLYF. DNA for the CDR3: TGTGCCAGCAGTTTTGCCATACAGGGAAGGTTATATTTT.

The chain links TRBV7-2 to TRBJ2-5; tentative D call: TRBD2 (6 bases). The ends were cut back, 6 bases at V and 7 bases at J, with 15 bases in the middle. There are 13 residues in the CDR3. Germline assignment: CDR1 SGHTA and CDR2 FQGNSA. CDR3: CASSLDLGGTQYF. The CDR3 coding sequence is TGTGCCAGCAGTCTTGACTTGGGGGGGACCCAGTACTTC. Together with reference TRBV7-2 and TRBJ2-5, the CDR3 gives the full variable domain: GAGVSQSPSNKVTEKGKDVELRCDPISGHTALYWYRQSLGQGLEFLIYFQGNSAPDKSGLPSDRFSAERTGGSVSTLTIQRTQQEDSAVYLCASSLDLGGTQYFGPGTRLLVL.

In its sample, this clone was seen once. The V call is TRBV19, the J call TRBJ2-1; a weak D match, TRBD2 (7 bases). V lost 7 bases to trimming and J lost 4 bases, with 23 bases between them. CDR1 and CDR2 (germline): LNHDA, SQIVND (reference sequence). The CDR3 consists of 17 residues. CDR3 residues: CASTSSAERGGYNEQFF. The CDR3 nucleotides are TGTGCCAGTACCTCCTCCGCCGAAAGGGGGGGGTACAATGAGCAGTTCTTC.

V usage is TRBV7-2 and J usage is TRBJ2-5; D call uncertain. This CDR3 comprises 15 residues. Trimming removed 5 bases from V and 7 bases from J, with 20 bases in between. CDR1 is SGHTA and CDR2 is FQGNSA in the germline V gene. CDR3 sequence (DNA): TGTGCCAGCAGCGAGGTCTGGGGATTGGGTTCGACCCAGTACTTC. Its protein is CASSEVWGLGSTQYF.

The J gene is TRBJ2-2, the V gene TRBV6-5; TRBD2 matches at 8 bases. Germline CDR1 reads MNHEY; CDR2 reads SVGAGI. Trimming took 7 bases from V and 4 from J; bases not matched to a gene: 8. The CDR3 has 15 residues. DNA for the CDR3: TGTGCCAGCAATAAGCGGGGGATTGGCACCGGGGAGCTGTTTTTT. Translated: CASNKRGIGTGELFF.

This clone was observed once. This chain uses TRBV15 with TRBJ1-4; D remains ambiguous. Germline assignment: CDR1 LNHNV and CDR2 YYDKDF (reference sequence). This CDR3 contains 13 residues. The V and J ends lost 1 base and 4 bases respectively, with 4 bases between them. The CDR3 sequence is CATSRVHNEKLFF. The CDR3 DNA sequence: TGTGCCACCAGCAGAGTACATAATGAAAAACTGTTTTTT.

The chain recombines TRBV28 with TRBJ2-2, with a possible D match to TRBD1 (5 bases). The tail of the sequence fits TRBJ1-3 better, so the J call may be wrong. Germline V gene data show CDR1 as MDHEN and CDR2 as SYDVKM. CDR3 length: 16 amino acids. The CDR3 nucleotides are TGTGCCAGCATTCCTGGGACTCAGGGTGCCGGAAACACCATATATTTT. It translates to CASIPGTQGAGNTIYF.

J is TRBJ1-5 and V is TRBV6-2 or TRBV6-3, with D hard to call. The V and J ends lost 2 bases and 0 bases respectively, with 11 bases between them. CDR3 length: 16 amino acids. Germline V lookup: CDR1 MNHEY, CDR2 SVGEGT. The CDR3 here is CASSYQGLSSNQPQHF. The CDR3 DNA is TGTGCCAGCAGTTACCAAGGACTCAGTAGCAATCAGCCCCAGCATTTT.